Listed below are T cell receptor beta chains from one sample, sequenced in a study of OX40 agonist ivuxolimab in advanced cancers. Some clones are missing from TCRdb's copy, which holds only in-frame ones; the method was immunoSEQ multiplex PCR. The sample contains approximately 80,000 clones, roughly nine tenths of which appear only once. The sample consisted of CD4+ or CD8+ T cells sorted from blood, taken in a trial of the OX40 agonist ivuxolimab. These receptors came from an adult with an advanced solid tumor such as melanoma, head and neck, liver or kidney cancer. Both conserved end residues are part of each CDR3. A D gene is named only where the DNA matches it firmly. The size entry is marked missing in some rows and otherwise reads once, few, many or a size class.

J gene: TRBJ2-7; V gene: TRBV4-3; clone size: -; D gene: -; CDR3 length: 16; CDR3 protein: CASSKQVSGGPYEQYF; CDR3 DNA: TGCGCCAGCAGCAAGCAAGTATCAGGTGGCCCCTACGAGCAGTACTTC
J gene: TRBJ2-7; V gene: TRBV14; clone size: -; D gene: TRBD1; CDR3 length: 16; CDR3 protein: CASSQGTGPGTYEQYF; CDR3 DNA: TGTGCCAGCAGCCAAGGGACAGGGCCGGGCACCTACGAGCAGTACTTC
J gene: TRBJ2-3; V gene: TRBV6-1; clone size: -; D gene: TRBD1; CDR3 length: 14; CDR3 protein: CASSASRDRATQYF; CDR3 DNA: TGTGCCAGCAGTGCCTCTCGGGACAGGGCTACGCAGTATTTT
J gene: TRBJ1-2; V gene: TRBV7-2; clone size: -; D gene: TRBD1; CDR3 length: 15; CDR3 protein: CASSPGTGSPYGYTF; CDR3 DNA: TGTGCCAGCAGCCCCGGGACAGGGAGTCCCTATGGCTACACCTTC
J gene: TRBJ2-5; V gene: TRBV6-6; clone size: once; D gene: TRBD1; CDR3 length: 13; CDR3 protein: CAVTQGAGETQYF; CDR3 DNA: TGTGCCGTTACACAGGGGGCGGGAGAGACCCAGTACTTC
J gene: TRBJ2-3; V gene: TRBV18; clone size: -; D gene: TRBD2; CDR3 length: 16; CDR3 protein: CASSPGAGGSADTQYF; CDR3 DNA: TGTGCCAGCTCACCGGGAGCGGGAGGGAGCGCAGATACGCAGTATTTT
J gene: TRBJ2-5; V gene: TRBV5-1; clone size: -; D gene: -; CDR3 length: 13; CDR3 protein: CASSWDSRETQYF; CDR3 DNA: TGCGCCAGCAGCTGGGACTCCAGGGAGACCCAGTACTTC
J gene: TRBJ2-1; V gene: TRBV19; clone size: -; D gene: TRBD1; CDR3 length: 16; CDR3 protein: CASSIAGTGLYNEQFF; CDR3 DNA: TGTGCCAGTAGTATAGCCGGGACAGGGTTGTACAATGAGCAGTTCTTC
J gene: TRBJ1-6; V gene: TRBV11-2; clone size: -; D gene: -; CDR3 length: 13; CDR3 protein: CASSSNEDSPLHF; CDR3 DNA: TGTGCCAGCAGCTCCAATGAGGACTCACCCCTCCACTTT
J gene: TRBJ1-6; V gene: TRBV28; clone size: -; D gene: -; CDR3 length: 14; CDR3 protein: CASSLHSGNSPLHF; CDR3 DNA: TGTGCCAGCAGCCTACACAGCGGAAATTCACCCCTCCACTTT
J gene: TRBJ2-1; V gene: TRBV5-1; clone size: -; D gene: -; CDR3 length: 15; CDR3 protein: CASSLASSSYNEQFF; CDR3 DNA: TGCGCCAGCAGCTTGGCCAGCAGCTCCTACAATGAGCAGTTCTTC
J gene: TRBJ2-3; V gene: TRBV15; clone size: -; D gene: -; CDR3 length: 13; CDR3 protein: CATSAGPADTQYF; CDR3 DNA: TGTGCCACCAGCGCGGGGCCGGCAGATACGCAGTATTTT
J gene: TRBJ2-7; V gene: TRBV4-1; clone size: -; D gene: TRBD2; CDR3 length: 16; CDR3 protein: CASSQAPGLAGVAQYF; CDR3 DNA: TGCGCCAGCAGCCAAGCCCCCGGACTAGCAGGGGTCGCGCAGTACTTC
J gene: TRBJ2-3; V gene: TRBV10-3; clone size: -; D gene: TRBD1; CDR3 length: 15; CDR3 protein: CAISVGDRETDTQYF; CDR3 DNA: TGTGCCATCAGTGTCGGGGACAGGGAAACAGATACGCAGTATTTT
J gene: TRBJ1-2; V gene: TRBV6-1; clone size: few; D gene: TRBD1; CDR3 length: 14; CDR3 protein: CASRDRGRDDGYTF; CDR3 DNA: TGTGCCAGCCGAGACAGGGGAAGAGACGATGGCTACACCTTC
J gene: TRBJ1-1; V gene: TRBV4-1; clone size: -; D gene: -; CDR3 length: 14; CDR3 protein: CASSGRTVNTEAFF; CDR3 DNA: TGCGCCAGCAGCGGGCGCACCGTGAACACTGAAGCTTTCTTT
J gene: TRBJ2-1; V gene: TRBV5-1; clone size: few; D gene: TRBD1; CDR3 length: 15; CDR3 protein: CASSFSGTDYNEQFF; CDR3 DNA: TGCGCCAGCAGCTTTTCCGGGACAGACTACAATGAGCAGTTCTTC
J gene: TRBJ1-4; V gene: TRBV5-4; clone size: -; D gene: -; CDR3 length: 18; CDR3 protein: CASSSRANRQEGNEKLFF; CDR3 DNA: TGTGCCAGCAGCTCTCGGGCAAACCGACAGGAGGGGAATGAAAAACTGTTTTTT
J gene: TRBJ2-5; V gene: TRBV27; clone size: -; D gene: TRBD2; CDR3 length: 13; CDR3 protein: CASRATGLVKTYF; CDR3 DNA: TGTGCCAGCAGGGCGACCGGACTAGTGAAAACTTACTTC
J gene: TRBJ1-5; V gene: TRBV6-6; clone size: -; D gene: -; CDR3 length: 15; CDR3 protein: CASSLGLMSNQPQHF; CDR3 DNA: TGTGCCAGCTCCTTGGGTCTTATGAGCAATCAGCCCCAGCATTTT
J gene: TRBJ1-2; V gene: TRBV18; clone size: -; D gene: TRBD1; CDR3 length: 14; CDR3 protein: CASSAGTVNYGYTF; CDR3 DNA: TGTGCCAGCTCGGCCGGGACAGTTAACTATGGCTACACCTTC
J gene: TRBJ2-2; V gene: TRBV7-8; clone size: -; D gene: TRBD2; CDR3 length: 15; CDR3 protein: CASSPRGGDTGELFF; CDR3 DNA: TGTGCCAGCAGTCCGCGCGGGGGGGACACCGGGGAGCTGTTTTTT
J gene: TRBJ1-5; V gene: TRBV6-5; clone size: -; D gene: -; CDR3 length: 14; CDR3 protein: CASSRDGLNQPQHF; CDR3 DNA: TGTGCCAGCAGTCGTGACGGGCTCAATCAGCCCCAGCATTTT
J gene: TRBJ1-5; V gene: TRBV28; clone size: -; D gene: -; CDR3 length: 16; CDR3 protein: CASRRTGGSSNQPQHF; CDR3 DNA: TGTGCCAGCAGGCGAACGGGGGGGTCTAGCAATCAGCCCCAGCATTTT
J gene: TRBJ2-2; V gene: TRBV29-1; clone size: -; D gene: -; CDR3 length: 13; CDR3 protein: CSVGISGTGELFF; CDR3 DNA: TGCAGCGTTGGGATCAGCGGCACCGGGGAGCTGTTTTTT
J gene: TRBJ1-1; V gene: TRBV27; clone size: -; D gene: TRBD1; CDR3 length: 15; CDR3 protein: CASTASRQGVTEAFF; CDR3 DNA: TGTGCCAGCACCGCCTCGAGACAGGGGGTGACTGAAGCTTTCTTT
J gene: TRBJ2-5; V gene: TRBV2; clone size: -; D gene: -; CDR3 length: 17; CDR3 protein: CASSRRPPAGGGETQYF; CDR3 DNA: TGTGCCAGCAGCCGCCGGCCCCCCGCGGGTGGGGGGGAGACCCAGTACTTC
J gene: TRBJ1-6; V gene: TRBV6-6; clone size: once; D gene: -; CDR3 length: 15; CDR3 protein: CASSYSPLTSSPLHF; CDR3 DNA: TGTGCCAGCAGTTACTCGCCATTGACAAGTTCACCCCTCCACTTT
J gene: TRBJ2-5; V gene: TRBV11-2; clone size: -; D gene: -; CDR3 length: 14; CDR3 protein: CASSPLQGSETQYF; CDR3 DNA: TGTGCCAGCAGCCCCCTCCAGGGCTCGGAGACCCAGTACTTC
J gene: TRBJ2-2; V gene: TRBV5-8; clone size: once; D gene: TRBD1; CDR3 length: 13; CDR3 protein: CASSSRGTGELFF; CDR3 DNA: TGTGCCAGCAGCTCCAGGGGGACCGGGGAGCTGTTTTTT
J gene: TRBJ2-2; V gene: TRBV6-4; clone size: -; D gene: TRBD1; CDR3 length: 16; CDR3 protein: CASSEWTGYGTGELFF; CDR3 DNA: TGTGCCAGCAGTGAGTGGACAGGGTATGGGACCGGGGAGCTGTTTTTT
J gene: TRBJ1-5; V gene: TRBV28; clone size: -; D gene: -; CDR3 length: 12; CDR3 protein: CCSAGGNQPQHF; CDR3 DNA: TGTTGTTCGGCAGGTGGCAATCAGCCCCAGCATTTT
J gene: TRBJ2-3; V gene: TRBV10-3; clone size: -; D gene: TRBD2; CDR3 length: 18; CDR3 protein: CAISETQGLAGGPDTQYF; CDR3 DNA: TGTGCCATCAGTGAGACCCAAGGACTAGCGGGGGGCCCAGATACGCAGTATTTT
J gene: TRBJ1-5; V gene: TRBV2; clone size: -; D gene: -; CDR3 length: 15; CDR3 protein: CASSGGLNLNQPQHF; CDR3 DNA: TGTGCCAGCAGTGGGGGACTGAACCTCAATCAGCCCCAGCATTTT
J gene: TRBJ2-3; V gene: TRBV29-1; clone size: -; D gene: TRBD1; CDR3 length: 13; CDR3 protein: CSVGQGVTDTQYF; CDR3 DNA: TGCAGCGTTGGACAGGGGGTGACAGATACGCAGTATTTT
J gene: TRBJ2-5; V gene: TRBV7-2; clone size: -; D gene: -; CDR3 length: 15; CDR3 protein: CASSSNPRAQETQYF; CDR3 DNA: TGTGCCAGCAGCTCGAATCCCAGGGCCCAAGAGACCCAGTACTTC
J gene: TRBJ1-2; V gene: TRBV4-1; clone size: -; D gene: -; CDR3 length: 12; CDR3 protein: CASSQVGDGYTF; CDR3 DNA: TGCGCCAGCAGCCAAGTCGGGGATGGCTACACCTTC
J gene: TRBJ2-5; V gene: TRBV27; clone size: -; D gene: -; CDR3 length: 16; CDR3 protein: CASSFVGSGGRETQYF; CDR3 DNA: TGTGCCAGCAGTTTTGTTGGGAGTGGGGGGCGGGAGACCCAGTACTTC
J gene: TRBJ1-1; V gene: TRBV29-1; clone size: -; D gene: -; CDR3 length: 14; CDR3 protein: CSVEDLQTNTEAFF; CDR3 DNA: TGCAGCGTTGAAGACCTGCAGACGAACACTGAAGCTTTCTTT
J gene: TRBJ1-1; V gene: TRBV30; clone size: -; D gene: TRBD1; CDR3 length: 14; CDR3 protein: CALTGQGRSTEAFF; CDR3 DNA: TGTGCCTTGACCGGACAGGGTCGAAGCACTGAAGCTTTCTTT